Listed below are T cell receptor beta chains from one sample, sequenced in a study of cytomegalovirus exposure and HLA in healthy donors. The repertoire was sequenced with immunoSEQ multiplex PCR; TCRdb's copy has only in-frame clones and lacks some. The sample has 55,000 to 70,000 clones; 65% to 70% are singletons. The specimen was PBMCs. These receptors all come from a man aged 40-55 years in good health and CMV-seropositive. Each CDR3 is given with its conserved first and last residue. A D gene is named only where the DNA matches it firmly. Some rows have no size entry. The others give once, few or many, or a class for an expanded clone.

clone_size j_call d_call v_call cdr3_nt cdr3_aa
few TRBJ2-7 - TRBV27 TGTGCCAGCAGTTTAAGGGGTTACTACGAGCAGTACTTC CASSLRGYYEQYF
- TRBJ2-1 - TRBV7-9 TGTGCCAGCAGCCCCCCGCTAGCGCCGAACAATGAGCAGTTCTTC CASSPPLAPNNEQFF
- TRBJ2-1 TRBD2 TRBV5-5 TGTGCCAGCAGCTCACTAGCGGGATTACACAATGAGCAGTTCTTC CASSSLAGLHNEQFF
once TRBJ2-7 - TRBV10-3 TGTGCCATCGGACTGACTGAAAATTACTCCTACGAGCAGTACTTC CAIGLTENYSYEQYF
- TRBJ2-7 - TRBV4-2 TGTGCCAGCAGCCAAGACTCTGGGGGCAAATACGAGCAGTACTTC CASSQDSGGKYEQYF
- TRBJ2-7 TRBD1 TRBV27 TGTGCCAGCAGTTTATGGGACAGGGGAAACGAGCAGTACTTC CASSLWDRGNEQYF
- TRBJ2-3 - TRBV7-2 TGTGCCAGCACCCTACAGGGGGGGGCGGATACGCAGTATTTT CASTLQGGADTQYF
few TRBJ2-1 - TRBV5-1 TGCGCCAGCAGCTTGTCGGGACAACCCTACAATGAGCAGTTCTTC CASSLSGQPYNEQFF
- TRBJ1-3 TRBD1 TRBV19 TGTGCCAGTAGTATGAAGACAGGGACTGGAAACACCATATATTTT CASSMKTGTGNTIYF
- TRBJ2-3 TRBD2 TRBV14 TGTGCCAGCAGCCAAACCGGGACTAGCATCACAGATACGCAGTATTTT CASSQTGTSITDTQYF
- TRBJ2-7 TRBD2 TRBV5-6 TGTGCCAGCAGCCGGGCAAGAGCGGGGGAGCAGTACTTC CASSRARAGEQYF
few TRBJ1-1 TRBD1 TRBV18 TGTGCCAGCTCTCTGCAGGGGGCTGGTGCTGAAGCTTTCTTT CASSLQGAGAEAFF
- TRBJ2-1 TRBD2 TRBV4-1 TGCGCCAGCAGCCAAAGCGGGAGGGCCGGGGATGAGCAGTTCTTC CASSQSGRAGDEQFF
- TRBJ2-5 TRBD1 TRBV7-9 TGTGCCAGCAGCTTCCAAGGGGGCGAGCAAGAGACCCAGTACTTC CASSFQGGEQETQYF
- TRBJ2-7 TRBD2 TRBV6-6 TGTGCCAGCAGCCCCGCTAGCGGGAGGTTAGACGAGCAGTACTTC CASSPASGRLDEQYF
- TRBJ2-1 - TRBV30 TGTGCCTGGAGTCCGTCTCGGGGTGAGCAGTTCTTC CAWSPSRGEQFF
- TRBJ2-5 - TRBV4-3 TGCGCCAGCAGCCAAGAGTTCGGTCTTGCGGCCCAGTACTTC CASSQEFGLAAQYF
- TRBJ2-5 TRBD2 TRBV7-2 TGTGCCAGCAGCGGAGGCTGGGGGGGGAAAGAGACCCAGTACTTC CASSGGWGGKETQYF
- TRBJ1-2 TRBD1 TRBV4-2 TGTGCCAGCAGCGACTTTGGACAGGGCTATGGCTACACCTTC CASSDFGQGYGYTF
- TRBJ2-1 TRBD2 TRBV6-6 TGTGCCAGCAAACGACTAGCGGGAGTGGGCTACAATGAGCAGTTCTTC CASKRLAGVGYNEQFF
- TRBJ1-3 - TRBV29-1 TGCAGCGTTCTCACGAGACCGGGACATCCAGTCTCTGGAAACACCATATATTTT CSVLTRPGHPVSGNTIYF
few TRBJ2-7 TRBD2 TRBV11-3 TGTGCCAGCAGCTTAGGGGAGGGAGGGCATCACGAGCAGTACTTC CASSLGEGGHHEQYF
once TRBJ2-3 TRBD2 TRBV19 TGTGCCAGTGAGACTAGCGGTTTTACAGATACGCAGTATTTT CASETSGFTDTQYF
- TRBJ1-1 - TRBV7-9 TGTGCCAGCAACTCTGGTTACACTGAAGCTTTCTTT CASNSGYTEAFF
many TRBJ1-6 - TRBV6-6 TGTGCCAGCAGTTACCCGGGGGCGGGGGGAAATTCACCCCTCCACTTT CASSYPGAGGNSPLHF
few TRBJ1-2 TRBD1 TRBV7-2 TGTGCCAGCAGCAAGGACAGGGACTATGGCTACACCTTC CASSKDRDYGYTF
- TRBJ2-3 - TRBV6-1 TGTGCCAGCAGTGCGGGGTCAGATACGCAGTATTTT CASSAGSDTQYF
- TRBJ2-1 - TRBV5-8 TGTGCCAGCAGAGCCCCTGGGACAAGTTACAATGAGCAGTTCTTC CASRAPGTSYNEQFF
- TRBJ2-1 TRBD1 TRBV7-7 TGTGCTAGCAGCGTAACCGGGACAGGGGTTGAGCAGTTCTTC CASSVTGTGVEQFF
- TRBJ2-7 TRBD1 TRBV5-4 TGTGCCAGCAGCCTCAAGGGACAGGGTTTCCACCAGTACTTC CASSLKGQGFHQYF
few TRBJ1-1 - TRBV5-1 TGCGCCAGCAGCTTGGAGGGGGTCACTGAAGCTTTCTTT CASSLEGVTEAFF
few TRBJ2-7 - TRBV7-2 TGTGCCAGCAGCCGGTCCCCCTCCTACGAGCAGTACTTC CASSRSPSYEQYF
- TRBJ1-3 - TRBV27 TGTGCCAGCAGTTTATCGTTCCAGGATTCCTCTGGAAACACCATATATTTT CASSLSFQDSSGNTIYF
once TRBJ2-3 TRBD2 TRBV5-1 TGCGCCAGCAGCCCGACGGGACTAGAGTCGGGAGATACGCAGTATTTT CASSPTGLESGDTQYF
- TRBJ1-6 - TRBV4-3 TGCGCCAGCAGCCAAGATCGGGTCCGGCCCCTCCACTTT CASSQDRVRPLHF
- TRBJ2-1 TRBD2 TRBV19 TGTGCCAGCCAAGGGGGGGCGGGAGGGAGCTCCTACAATGAGCAGTTCTTC CASQGGAGGSSYNEQFF
once TRBJ2-3 - TRBV4-3 TGCGCCAGCAGCCAACGGCCGGGAACCACACGGCAGTATTTT CASSQRPGTTRQYF
once TRBJ1-5 - TRBV4-3 TGCGCCAGCAGCCAAGATTCGAAGGCAGGTGAGTTCAATCAGCCCCAGCATTTT CASSQDSKAGEFNQPQHF
- TRBJ2-7 - TRBV6-1 TGTGCCAGCGGCCGGGACTGGCTCTACGAGCAGTACTTC CASGRDWLYEQYF
once TRBJ2-7 - TRBV28 TGTGCCAGCAGTTTTGGGGGGACAGTAACGGACGAGCAGTACTTC CASSFGGTVTDEQYF
- TRBJ2-5 - TRBV2 TGTGCCAGCAGCCTAGACGCCATCCAAGAGACCCAGTACTTC CASSLDAIQETQYF
- TRBJ1-2 TRBD1 TRBV19 TGTGCCAGTAGTATAAGGGACAGGGCTAGCTACACCTTC CASSIRDRASYTF
- TRBJ2-7 TRBD2 TRBV10-2 TGCGCCAGCAGTGATAGCGGGAGTGGCTACGAGCAGTACTTC CASSDSGSGYEQYF